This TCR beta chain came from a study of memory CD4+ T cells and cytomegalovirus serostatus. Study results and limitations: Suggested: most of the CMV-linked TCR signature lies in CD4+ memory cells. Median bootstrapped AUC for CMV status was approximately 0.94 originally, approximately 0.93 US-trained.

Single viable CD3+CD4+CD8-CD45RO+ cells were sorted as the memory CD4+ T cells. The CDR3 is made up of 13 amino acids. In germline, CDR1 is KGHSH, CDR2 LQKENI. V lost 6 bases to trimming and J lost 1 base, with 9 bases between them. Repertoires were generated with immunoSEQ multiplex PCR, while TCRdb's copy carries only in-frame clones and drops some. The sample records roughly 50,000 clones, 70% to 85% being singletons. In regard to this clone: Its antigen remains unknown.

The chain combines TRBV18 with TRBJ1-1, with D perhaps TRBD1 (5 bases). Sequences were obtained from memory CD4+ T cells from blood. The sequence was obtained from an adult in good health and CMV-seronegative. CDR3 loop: CASSATANTEAFF. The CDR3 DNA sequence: TGTGCCAGCTCCGCGACAGCGAACACTGAAGCTTTCTTT.